Listed here is a single TCR beta chain. This record comes from a study of blood T cell repertoires in COVID-19. Study-wide background: The samples span acute and convalescent COVID-19 from the United States, Italy and Spain. In each case, the material was cDNA or gDNA derived from T cells, B-cell-depleted T cells, or PBMCs.

This CDR3 comprises 12 residues. The V end lost 7 bases, the J end lost 1 base, and 7 bases lay between the germline ends. The germline gives CDR1 MNHEY, CDR2 SVGAGI. Original processing notes: Nucleated cell counts were estimated from reference gene primer amplification. The data were produced by immunoSEQ multiplex PCR, yet TCRdb's version contains in-frame clones alone and is incomplete. V and J calls and clone size are those listed in that table; D and trimming were worked out from the DNA. The table has 45,000 to 60,000 clones, around 84% seen once. The sample was peripheral blood. This TCR was recovered from a man in his 70s with active COVID-19. V and J are TRBV6-5 and TRBJ1-1; D remains unclear. In DNA form, the CDR3 reads TGTGCCAGCACCACGGGGAACACTGAAGCTTTCTTT. This gives the protein CASTTGNTEAFF.